The 31 T cell receptor beta chains listed next were all sequenced from one sample in a study of OX40 agonist ivuxolimab in advanced cancers. The data were produced by immunoSEQ multiplex PCR, yet TCRdb's version contains in-frame clones alone and is incomplete. Seen here are tens of thousands of clones, 80% to 85% observed once, and the top ten hold about a tenth. Material: CD4+ or CD8+ T cells sorted from blood, obtained in a trial of the OX40 agonist ivuxolimab. Every receptor here comes from an adult with an advanced solid tumor such as melanoma, head and neck, liver or kidney cancer.

The chain uses TRBV5-1 and TRBJ1-5, with a tentative D call TRBD1 (5 bases). Germline CDR1 and CDR2: SGHRS and YFSETQ. V was clipped by 0 bases and J by 7 bases, with 14 bases between them. The CDR3 length is 15 residues. The CDR3, as DNA: TGCGCCAGCAGCTTGGAGGGGTCGAAATCCCAGCCCCAGCATTTT. Translation gives CASSLEGSKSQPQHF.

CDR3 residues: CASKEGLAGNEQFF. CDR3 in DNA: TGTGCCAGCAAAGAAGGGCTAGCGGGCAATGAGCAGTTCTTC. V is TRBV11-1 and J is TRBJ2-1; 8 positions agree with TRBD2. Trimming took 7 bases from V and 6 from J; bases not matched to a gene: 8. Germline CDR1 reads SGHAT; CDR2 reads FQDESV (reference sequence). CDR3 size: 14 residues.

The rearrangement uses TRBV18 and TRBJ2-1; 9 nucleotides match TRBD2. V shed 3 bases, J shed 7 bases, and the junction held 7 bases outside the gene matches. This CDR3 has 15 amino acids. The germline V gene has CDR1 KGHSH and CDR2 LQKENI. CDR3 sequence: CASSPVAGVRNEQFF. The CDR3 bases are TGTGCCAGCTCACCGGTAGCGGGAGTCAGGAATGAGCAGTTCTTC.

J is TRBJ2-7 and V is TRBV5-1, with no clear D. CDR1 and CDR2 from the germline V gene are SGHRS and YFSETQ. The V end was cut by 0 bases, the J end by 1 base, with 8 bases between. The length of the CDR3 is 14 residues. CDR3 coding DNA: TGCGCCAGCAGCTTGGATTTCTATTCCTACGAGCAGTACGTC. Protein: CASSLDFYSYEQYV.

DNA of the CDR3: TGCGCCAGCAACGCTCCGGGACAGGGGATCGGCTACACCTTC. Amino acid sequence: CASNAPGQGIGYTF. The chain uses TRBV10-2 and TRBJ1-2; the match to TRBD1 covers 10 bases. Germline CDR1 is WSHSY and CDR2 is SAAADI. V was clipped by 7 bases and J by 8 bases; unmatched bases: 10. The CDR3 runs 14 residues.

The chain is built from TRBV29-1 and TRBJ2-7; the D call may be TRBD1 or TRBD2 (5 bases each). Germline V gene lookup returns CDR1 SQVTM and CDR2 ANQGSEA. The CDR3 is 10 residues long. Trimming shortened V by 4 bases and J by 8 bases, and 9 bases separated the two germline ends. The CDR3 DNA reads as TGCAGCGTTGGGGGGACGCAGCAGTACGTC. It translates to CSVGGTQQYV.

The rearrangement uses TRBV21-1 and TRBJ2-7; TRBD2 reflects the table's D call only, with no check against the DNA. TRBV21-1 is given as a pseudogene. CDR3 size: 11 residues. This chain's CDR3 is CASLPLYEQYF. The CDR3 DNA reads as TGTGCCAGCCTTCCACTCTACGAGCAGTACTTC.

J is TRBJ1-3 and V is TRBV5-8; D is undetermined. Germline V gives CDR1 SGHTS, CDR2 YDEGEE. V lost 1 base to trimming and J lost 4 bases, with 15 bases between them. The CDR3 consists of 16 residues. CDR3 sequence (DNA): TGTGCCAGCAGCTTGAATCCGGGATGGTACGGAAACACCATATATTTT. This codes for CASSLNPGWYGNTIYF. The whole variable domain, filled in from reference TRBV5-8 and TRBJ1-3, reads EAGVTQSPTHLIKTRGQQATLRCSPISGHTSVYWYQQALGLGLQFLLWYDEGEERNRGNFPPRFSGRQFPNYSSELNVNALELEDSALYLCASSLNPGWYGNTIYFGEGSWLTVV.

The genes are TRBV9 and TRBJ2-3, with 9 bases aligning to TRBD2. CDR1 and CDR2 from the germline V gene are SGDLS and YYNGEE. The CDR3 consists of 16 residues. V was clipped by 0 bases and J by 4 bases; unmatched bases: 6. The CDR3 loop reads CASSVDGSGSSDTQYF. As DNA, the CDR3 is TGTGCCAGCAGCGTAGATGGTAGCGGGAGCTCAGATACGCAGTATTTT.

This clone has more than one count but fewer than ten. This chain uses TRBV7-9 with TRBJ1-1, with 7 bases identical to TRBD1. The CDR3 has 14 residues. Per germline, CDR1 SEHNR and CDR2 FQNEAQ (reference sequence). The junction had 8 bases not matched to a gene; V was cut back by 4 bases and J by 6 bases. CDR3 protein: CASSWRQQGPEAFF. DNA for the CDR3: TGTGCCAGCAGCTGGCGTCAACAGGGGCCTGAAGCTTTCTTT. Combining the CDR3 with reference TRBV7-9 and TRBJ1-1 gives the whole variable domain DTGVSQNPRHKITKRGQNVTFRCDPISEHNRLYWYRQTLGQGPEFLTYFQNEAQLEKSRLLSDRFSAERPKGSFSTLEIQRTEQGDSAMYLCASSWRQQGPEAFFGQGTRLTVV.

The chain has TRBV7-2 and TRBJ2-3; D uncertain. CDR1 SGHTA and CDR2 FQGNSA come from the germline V gene. This CDR3 is 12 amino acids long. V was shortened by 5 bases and J by 6 bases, with 9 bases between the two germline ends. This CDR3 reads CASSRHADTQYF. CDR3 in DNA: TGTGCCAGCAGCCGCCATGCGGATACGCAGTATTTT. Supplemented by reference TRBV7-2 and TRBJ2-3, the full variable domain reads GAGVSQSPSNKVTEKGKDVELRCDPISGHTALYWYRQSLGQGLEFLIYFQGNSAPDKSGLPSDRFSAERTGGSVSTLTIQRTQQEDSAVYLCASSRHADTQYFGPGTRLTVL.

The rearrangement links TRBV7-9 to TRBJ2-7; D call uncertain. Trimming cost V 1 base and J 4 bases, with 8 bases left between them. The CDR3 loop spans 13 amino acids. CDR1 is SEHNR and CDR2 is FQNEAQ in the germline V gene (reference sequence). The CDR3 bases are TGTGCCAGCAGCTTAGGGATTAAGTACGAGCAGTACTTC. Translation: CASSLGIKYEQYF.

V gene TRBV18 combines with J gene TRBJ2-3; 8 bases line up with TRBD2. The CDR3 covers 16 residues. Germline assignment: CDR1 KGHSH and CDR2 LQKENI. V lost 3 bases, J lost 2 bases, and 7 bases stayed unmatched. CDR3 loop: CASSPPRGLVTDTQYF. For the CDR3, the DNA is TGTGCCAGCTCACCCCCTCGGGGACTAGTCACAGATACGCAGTATTTT.

This chain uses TRBV5-1 with TRBJ1-5; 8 nucleotides match TRBD1. This CDR3 contains 14 residues. V was pared by 2 bases and J by 5 bases, with 3 bases of the junction left unmatched. Germline CDR1 and CDR2: SGHRS and YFSETQ. The CDR3, as DNA: TGCGCCAGCAGCTTACAGGGGGGGGATCAGCCCCAGCATTTT. It encodes CASSLQGGDQPQHF.

This chain uses TRBV5-6 with TRBJ2-6; TRBD1 matches at 7 bases. The CDR3 runs 15 residues. Germline CDR1 SGHDT, CDR2 YYEEEE. V was pared by 3 bases and J by 4 bases, with 4 bases of the junction left unmatched. In DNA, the CDR3 is TGTGCCAGCAGCTCGCCGGGACAGGGGGCCAACGTCCTGACTTTC. Encoded protein: CASSSPGQGANVLTF.

The rearrangement joins TRBV27 to TRBJ2-1; no clear D gene. Germline loops: CDR1 MNHEY, CDR2 SMNVEV (reference sequence). CDR3 size: 14 residues. The V and J ends lost 5 bases and 4 bases respectively, with 12 bases between them. The CDR3 loop is CASSAMHRYNEQFF. DNA of the CDR3: TGTGCCAGCAGTGCCATGCACCGATACAATGAGCAGTTCTTC.

This chain joins TRBV5-1 and TRBJ2-2; D is unresolved. Germline lookup yields CDR1 SGHRS and CDR2 YFSETQ. V gave up 4 bases and J gave up 6 bases, with 13 bases separating them. The CDR3 consists of 14 residues. The CDR3 region has the DNA TGCGCCAGCAGCCGGAGCTTGGTAGCCGGGGAGCTGTTTTTT. Residues: CASSRSLVAGELFF.

This clone was seen only a few times. The chain has TRBV7-8 and TRBJ2-5; D is unresolved. This CDR3 comprises 17 residues. V shed 1 base and J shed 0 bases, with 15 bases lying between them. The germline CDR1 and CDR2 sequences are SGHVS and FQNEAQ. The CDR3 spells CASSLVRGSEYQETQYF. CDR3 nucleotide sequence: TGTGCCAGCAGCTTAGTCCGCGGATCCGAATACCAAGAGACCCAGTACTTC.

The chain carries TRBV5-1 and TRBJ2-3, with 7 bases matching TRBD1. The germline CDR1 and CDR2 sequences are SGHRS and YFSETQ. The CDR3 spans 16 residues. The V gene end was trimmed by 3 bases and the J gene end by 1 base; junction bases not matched to a gene: 8. The CDR3 protein is CASSSDRERGTDTQYF. For the CDR3, the DNA is TGCGCCAGCAGCTCCGACAGGGAAAGGGGCACAGATACGCAGTATTTT.

V gene TRBV19 combines with J gene TRBJ2-1; D may be TRBD2 (5 bases). The CDR3 has 14 amino acids. The germline V gene has CDR1 LNHDA and CDR2 SQIVND (reference sequence). V lost 1 base to trimming and J lost 6 bases, with 10 bases between them. The CDR3: CASSIVERGNEQFF. The CDR3 region has the DNA TGTGCCAGTAGTATAGTGGAACGGGGCAATGAGCAGTTCTTC.

The chain recombines TRBV27 with TRBJ2-2, with D maybe TRBD1 (6 bases). This CDR3 spans 14 amino acids. Trimming pared 5 bases from V and 8 bases from J, leaving 15 bases between. Germline V gene data show CDR1 as MNHEY and CDR2 as SMNVEV (reference sequence). CDR3 sequence: CASSPPGVPGELFF. The CDR3 region has the DNA TGTGCCAGCAGTCCCCCAGGGGTACCGGGGGAGCTGTTTTTT.

This clone appeared a single time. The chain is built from TRBV28 and TRBJ1-2; the D gene is possibly TRBD1 (5 bases). This CDR3 has 15 residues. Per germline, CDR1 MDHEN and CDR2 SYDVKM. The germline V and J ends were trimmed by 4 bases and 5 bases, with 17 bases remaining between them. The CDR3 DNA is TGTGCCAGCAGTTGGGGTGGGGGGACGACGTATGGCTACACCTTC. This codes for CASSWGGGTTYGYTF.

J is TRBJ2-1 and V is TRBV11-2, with D perhaps TRBD1 or TRBD2 (5 bases each). Per germline, CDR1 SGHAT and CDR2 FQNNGV. V was clipped by 5 bases and J by 1 base, with 9 bases between them. CDR3 length: 14 amino acids. The CDR3 region is CASSLGESYNEQFF. CDR3 bases: TGTGCCAGCAGCCTAGGGGAGTCCTACAATGAGCAGTTCTTC. The entire variable domain, with the rest obtained from reference TRBV11-2 and TRBJ2-1, is as follows: EAGVAQSPRYKIIEKRQSVAFWCNPISGHATLYWYQQILGQGPKLLIQFQNNGVVDDSQLPKDRFSAERLKGVDSTLKIQPAKLEDSAVYLCASSLGESYNEQFFGPGTRLTVL.

V usage is TRBV28 and J usage is TRBJ2-7; D gene uncertain. Looked up from germline, CDR1 is MDHEN and CDR2 is SYDVKM. The CDR3 is 15 residues long. Between the trimmed V and J ends, which lost 1 base and 0 bases, there was a span of 10 bases. CDR3 nucleotide sequence: TGTGCCAGCAGTTTATTAGGCCCCTCCTCCTACGAGCAGTACTTC. Encoded protein: CASSLLGPSSYEQYF.

J is TRBJ2-5 and V is TRBV5-1; maybe TRBD1 (5 bases). Germline-derived CDR1 and CDR2 are SGHRS and YFSETQ. V lost 4 bases, J lost 1 base, and 5 bases lay in between. CDR3 size: 12 residues. This CDR3 is CASSGAQETQYF. DNA of the CDR3: TGCGCCAGCAGCGGGGCCCAAGAGACCCAGTACTTC.

J is TRBJ2-3 and V is TRBV5-4; D gene ambiguous. Trimming removed 1 base at V and 5 bases at J, with 8 bases between. The CDR3 loop spans 13 amino acids. Germline V lookup: CDR1 SGHNT, CDR2 YYREEE (reference sequence). The chain's CDR3 is CASSLTDGDTQYF. DNA for the CDR3: TGTGCCAGCAGCTTGACGGACGGAGATACGCAGTATTTT.

In nucleotides, the CDR3 is TGTGCTAGTGGGCGGACAGGGCGGACTGAAGCTTTCTTT. This sequence encodes CASGRTGRTEAFF. The chain has TRBV12-5 and TRBJ1-1; 8 nucleotides match TRBD1. After removal of 6 bases from V and 5 bases from J, the junction contained 5 bases not matched to a gene. The CDR3 spans 13 residues. The V gene's germline CDR1 is LGHNT and CDR2 FRNRAP.

The chain joins TRBV18 to TRBJ2-3; D not certain. The CDR3 is made up of 14 amino acids. With 2 bases removed from V and 4 bases from J, the gap between germline ends came to 10 bases. The germline V gene encodes CDR1 KGHSH and CDR2 LQKENI. In nucleotides, the CDR3 is TGTGCCAGCTCACCAAACCAGGCCTCAGATACGCAGTATTTT. This encodes CASSPNQASDTQYF.

The J gene is TRBJ2-5, the V gene TRBV29-1; D assignment may be TRBD1 or TRBD2 (6 bases each). V was shortened by 3 bases and J by 4 bases, with 12 bases between the two germline ends. This CDR3 has 13 residues. The germline gives CDR1 SQVTM, CDR2 ANQGSEA. CDR3 coding DNA: TGCAGCGTTGATTCCGGGGGCGTAGAGACCCAGTACTTC. It is translated as CSVDSGGVETQYF.

This clone was recorded only once. The rearrangement uses TRBV4-3 and TRBJ2-1; perhaps D is TRBD1 or TRBD2 (5 bases each). With 0 bases removed from V and 4 bases from J, the gap between germline ends came to 16 bases. CDR1 and CDR2 (germline): LGHNA, YSLEER. CDR3 size: 17 residues. In DNA form, the CDR3 reads TGCGCCAGCAGCCAAGAACGGGCCGGGGCAGCGTACAATGAGCAGTTCTTC. It codes for CASSQERAGAAYNEQFF.

The chain combines TRBV9 with TRBJ2-5; the match to TRBD2 covers 10 bases. The end of the DNA is better explained by TRBJ2-7, so the J call may be wrong. Germline assignment: CDR1 SGDLS and CDR2 YYNGEE. CDR3 length equals 16 residues. The CDR3 loop reads CASSESPSSGRAEQYF. CDR3 in DNA: TGTGCCAGCAGCGAGAGCCCGTCCAGCGGGAGGGCCGAGCAGTACTTC.